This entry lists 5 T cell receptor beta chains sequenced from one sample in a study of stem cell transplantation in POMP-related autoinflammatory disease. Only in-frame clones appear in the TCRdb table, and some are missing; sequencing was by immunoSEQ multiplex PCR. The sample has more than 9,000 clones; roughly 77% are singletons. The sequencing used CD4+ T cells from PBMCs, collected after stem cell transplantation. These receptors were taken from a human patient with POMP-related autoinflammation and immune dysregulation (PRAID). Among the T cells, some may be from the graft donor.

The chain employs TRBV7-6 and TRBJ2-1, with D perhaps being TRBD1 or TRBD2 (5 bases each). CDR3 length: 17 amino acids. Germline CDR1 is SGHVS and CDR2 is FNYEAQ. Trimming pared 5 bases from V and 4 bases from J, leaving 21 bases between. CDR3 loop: CASSARGFARAYNEQFF. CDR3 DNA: TGTGCCAGCAGCGCGAGGGGTTTCGCCCGCGCGTACAATGAGCAGTTCTTC.

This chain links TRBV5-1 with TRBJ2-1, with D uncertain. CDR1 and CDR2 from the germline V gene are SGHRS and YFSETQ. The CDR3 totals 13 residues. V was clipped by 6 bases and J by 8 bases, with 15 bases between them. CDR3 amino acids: CASTLRVADEQFF. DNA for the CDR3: TGCGCCAGCACCCTTAGAGTAGCCGATGAGCAGTTCTTC.

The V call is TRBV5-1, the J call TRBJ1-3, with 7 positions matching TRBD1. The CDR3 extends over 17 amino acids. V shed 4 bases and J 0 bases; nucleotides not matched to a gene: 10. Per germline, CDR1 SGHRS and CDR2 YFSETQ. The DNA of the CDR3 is TGCGCCAGCAGCCCCACTGGGGGACAGAGCTCTGGAAACACCATATATTTT. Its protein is CASSPTGGQSSGNTIYF.

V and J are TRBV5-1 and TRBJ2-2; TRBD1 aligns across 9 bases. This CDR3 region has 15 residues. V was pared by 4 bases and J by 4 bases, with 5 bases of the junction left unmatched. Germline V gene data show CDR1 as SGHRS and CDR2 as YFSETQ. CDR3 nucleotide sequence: TGCGCCAGCAGCCGGGGACAGGGTGGCACCGGGGAGCTGTTTTTT. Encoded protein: CASSRGQGGTGELFF.

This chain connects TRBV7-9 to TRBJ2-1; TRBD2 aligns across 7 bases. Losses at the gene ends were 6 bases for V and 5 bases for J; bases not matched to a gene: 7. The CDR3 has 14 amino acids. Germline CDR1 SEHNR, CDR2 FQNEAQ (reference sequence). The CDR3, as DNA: TGTGCCAGCAGTTCCGGGACTACGAACAATGAGCAGTTCTTC. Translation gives CASSSGTTNNEQFF.